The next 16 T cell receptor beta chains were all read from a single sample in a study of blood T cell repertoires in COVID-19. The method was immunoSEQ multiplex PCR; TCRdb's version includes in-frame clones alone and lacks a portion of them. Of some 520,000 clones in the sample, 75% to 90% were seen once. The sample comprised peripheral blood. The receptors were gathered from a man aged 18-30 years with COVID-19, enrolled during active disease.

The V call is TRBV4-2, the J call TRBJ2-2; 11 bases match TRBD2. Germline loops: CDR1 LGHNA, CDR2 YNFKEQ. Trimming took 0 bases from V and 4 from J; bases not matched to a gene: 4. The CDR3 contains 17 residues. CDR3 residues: CASSQESSGGITGELFF. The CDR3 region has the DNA TGTGCCAGCAGCCAAGAATCTAGCGGGGGGATCACCGGGGAGCTGTTTTTT.

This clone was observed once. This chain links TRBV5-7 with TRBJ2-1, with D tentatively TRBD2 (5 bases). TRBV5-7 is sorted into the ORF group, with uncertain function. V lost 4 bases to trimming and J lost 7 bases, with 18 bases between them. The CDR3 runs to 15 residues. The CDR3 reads CASSPPEATWNEQFF. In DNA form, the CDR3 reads TGTGCCAGCAGCCCCCCGGAGGCTACTTGGAATGAGCAGTTCTTC.

CDR3 amino acids: CASRRRYGWGANVLTF. CDR3 DNA sequence: TGTGCCAGCAGACGGAGGTACGGGTGGGGGGCCAACGTCCTGACTTTC. The chain joins TRBV5-6 to TRBJ2-6; D possibly corresponds to TRBD2 (5 bases). Trimming took 5 bases from V and 4 from J, leaving 16 bases between them. This CDR3 has 16 residues. CDR1 is SGHDT, CDR2 YYEEEE, per germline. The entire variable domain, with the rest obtained from reference TRBV5-6 and TRBJ2-6, is as follows: DAGVTQSPTHLIKTRGQQVTLRCSPKSGHDTVSWYQQALGQGPQFIFQYYEEEERQRGNFPDRFSGHQFPNYSSELNVNALLLGDSALYLCASRRRYGWGANVLTFGAGSRLTVL.

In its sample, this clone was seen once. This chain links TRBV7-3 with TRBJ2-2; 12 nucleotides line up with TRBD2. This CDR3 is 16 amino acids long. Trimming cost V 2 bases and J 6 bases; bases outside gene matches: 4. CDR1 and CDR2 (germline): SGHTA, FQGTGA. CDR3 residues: CASSLPSGRASGELFF. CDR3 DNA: TGTGCCAGCAGCTTACCTAGCGGGAGGGCCTCCGGGGAGCTGTTTTTT.

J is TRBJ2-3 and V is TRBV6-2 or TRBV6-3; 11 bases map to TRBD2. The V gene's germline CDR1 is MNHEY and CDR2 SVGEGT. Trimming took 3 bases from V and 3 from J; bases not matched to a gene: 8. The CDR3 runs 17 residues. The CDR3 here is CASSYYIAGGQTDTQYF. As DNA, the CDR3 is TGTGCCAGCAGTTATTATATAGCGGGGGGGCAGACAGATACGCAGTATTTT.

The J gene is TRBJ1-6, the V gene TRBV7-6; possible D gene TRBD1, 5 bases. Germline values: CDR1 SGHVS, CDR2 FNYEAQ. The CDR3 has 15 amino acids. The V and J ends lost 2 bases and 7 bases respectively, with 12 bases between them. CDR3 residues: CASSLTDSQNSPLHF. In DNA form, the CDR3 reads TGTGCCAGCAGCTTAACCGACAGCCAGAATTCACCCCTCCACTTT.

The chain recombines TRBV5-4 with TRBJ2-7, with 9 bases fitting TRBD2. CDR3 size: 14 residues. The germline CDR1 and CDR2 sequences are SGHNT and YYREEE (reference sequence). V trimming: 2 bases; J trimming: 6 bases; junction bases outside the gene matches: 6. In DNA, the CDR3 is TGTGCCAGCAGCTTTGCGGGAGGGCCTGGCGAGCAGTACTTC. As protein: CASSFAGGPGEQYF.

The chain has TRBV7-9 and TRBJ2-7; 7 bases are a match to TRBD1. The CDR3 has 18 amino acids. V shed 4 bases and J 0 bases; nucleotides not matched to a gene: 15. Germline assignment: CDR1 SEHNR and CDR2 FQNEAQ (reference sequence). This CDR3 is CASSSKTGTELLSYEQYF. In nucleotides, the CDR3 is TGTGCCAGCAGCTCAAAGACCGGGACAGAGCTTCTCTCCTACGAGCAGTACTTC.

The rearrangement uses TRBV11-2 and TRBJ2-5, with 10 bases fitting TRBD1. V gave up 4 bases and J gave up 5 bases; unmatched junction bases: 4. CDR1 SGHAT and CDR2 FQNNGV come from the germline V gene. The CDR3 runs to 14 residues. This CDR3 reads CASSSRTGGETQYF. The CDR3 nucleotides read TGTGCCAGCAGCTCTAGGACAGGGGGTGAGACCCAGTACTTC.

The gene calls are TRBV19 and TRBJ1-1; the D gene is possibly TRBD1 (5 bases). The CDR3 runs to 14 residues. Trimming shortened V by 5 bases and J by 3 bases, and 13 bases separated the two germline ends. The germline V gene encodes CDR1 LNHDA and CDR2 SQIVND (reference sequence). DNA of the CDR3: TGTGCCAGTAGTCTCCAGGGCCTCTACACTGAAGCTTTCTTT. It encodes CASSLQGLYTEAFF.

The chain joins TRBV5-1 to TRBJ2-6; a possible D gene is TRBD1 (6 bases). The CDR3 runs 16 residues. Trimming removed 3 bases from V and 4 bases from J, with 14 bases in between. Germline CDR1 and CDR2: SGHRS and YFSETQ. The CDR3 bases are TGCGCCAGCAGCTATCAACAGGGAACAGGGGCCAACGTCCTGACTTTC. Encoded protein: CASSYQQGTGANVLTF.

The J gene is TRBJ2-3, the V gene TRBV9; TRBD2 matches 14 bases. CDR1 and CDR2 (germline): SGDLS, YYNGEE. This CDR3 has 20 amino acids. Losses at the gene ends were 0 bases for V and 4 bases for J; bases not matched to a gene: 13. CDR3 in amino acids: CASSVGGYGLAGGLSDTQYF. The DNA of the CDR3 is TGTGCCAGCAGCGTAGGAGGATACGGACTAGCGGGGGGCCTTTCAGATACGCAGTATTTT.

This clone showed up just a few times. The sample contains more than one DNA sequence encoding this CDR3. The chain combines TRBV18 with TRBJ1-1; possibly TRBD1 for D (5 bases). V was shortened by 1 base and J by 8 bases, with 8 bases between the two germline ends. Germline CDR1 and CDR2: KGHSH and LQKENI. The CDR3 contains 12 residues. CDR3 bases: TGTGCCAGCTCACCACTCCAGGGCGAAGCTTTCTTT. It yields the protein CASSPLQGEAFF.

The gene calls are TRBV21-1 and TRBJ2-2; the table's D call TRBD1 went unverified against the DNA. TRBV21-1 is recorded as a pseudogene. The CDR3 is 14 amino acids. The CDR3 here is CASRPGHLTGELFF. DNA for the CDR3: TGTGCCAGCAGGCCGGGACACTTAACCGGGGAGCTGTTTTTT.

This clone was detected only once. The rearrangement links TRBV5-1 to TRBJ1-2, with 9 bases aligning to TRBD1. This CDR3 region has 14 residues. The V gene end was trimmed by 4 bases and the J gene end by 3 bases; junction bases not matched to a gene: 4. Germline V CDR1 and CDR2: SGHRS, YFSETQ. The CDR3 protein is CASSIDRGDYGYTF. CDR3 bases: TGCGCCAGCAGCATTGACAGGGGGGACTATGGCTACACCTTC. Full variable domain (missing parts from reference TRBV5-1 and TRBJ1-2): KAGVTQTPRYLIKTRGQQVTLSCSPISGHRSVSWYQQTPGQGLQFLFEYFSETQRNKGNFPGRFSGRQFSNSRSEMNVSTLELGDSALYLCASSIDRGDYGYTFGSGTRLTVV.

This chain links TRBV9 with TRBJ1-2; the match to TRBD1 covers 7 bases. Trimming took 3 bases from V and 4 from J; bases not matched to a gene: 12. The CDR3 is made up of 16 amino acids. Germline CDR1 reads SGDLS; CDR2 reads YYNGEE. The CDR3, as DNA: TGTGCCAGCAGCGGATACAACAGGGGTCGTGGCTATGGCTACACCTTC. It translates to CASSGYNRGRGYGYTF.